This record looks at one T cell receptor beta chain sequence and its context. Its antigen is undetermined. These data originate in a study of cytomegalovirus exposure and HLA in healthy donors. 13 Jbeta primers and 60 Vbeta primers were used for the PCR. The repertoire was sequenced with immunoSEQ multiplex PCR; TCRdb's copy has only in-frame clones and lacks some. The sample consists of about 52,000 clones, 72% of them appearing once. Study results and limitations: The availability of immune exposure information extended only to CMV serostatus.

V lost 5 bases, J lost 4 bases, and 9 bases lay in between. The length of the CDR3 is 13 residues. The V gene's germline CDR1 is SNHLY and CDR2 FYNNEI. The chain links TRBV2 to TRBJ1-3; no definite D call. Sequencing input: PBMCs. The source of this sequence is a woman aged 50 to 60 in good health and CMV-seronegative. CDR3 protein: CASSRDAGNTIYF. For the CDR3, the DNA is TGTGCCAGCAGTCGGGATGCCGGAAACACCATATATTTT.